This is a list of T cell receptor beta chains from one sample in a study of shared T cell receptors in the human thymus. Generated by immunoSEQ multiplex PCR, the TCRdb table keeps only in-frame clones and is missing some. The repertoire holds roughly 700,000 clones, roughly 90% seen once, with about 0.01% in the top ten. The sample also formed part of further work on human thymus T cells.

The specimen was thymocytes. These receptors were obtained from a boy younger than two with a congenital heart defect. CDR3s leave out the opening cysteine and the closing phenylalanine or tryptophan.

V | CDR3
TRBV7-2 | ASSLAGQREAI
TRBV4-2 | ASSRGIGQF
TRBV10-1 | ASSDRTGGNGRPEAF
TRBV27 | ASSLQWARRGYEQY
TRBV4-3 | ASSQTGGAETGELF
TRBV11-1 | ASIHQVPGLAGLQETQY
TRBV6-5 | ASSCRTGTRVDEQY
TRBV28 | ASRSSRSDSSYEQY
TRBV4-2 | ASSQDLSGRPPNEQF
TRBV10-3 | AISEGEVTDTQY
TRBV19 | ASSRTSASYEQY
TRBV15 | ATSRDIKPRQGPNLSGANVLT
TRBV19 | ASSPEGTPLVEPIVDYEQY
TRBV6-1 | ASTPRWGGAETQY
TRBV5-1 | ASSLGARVVPSNQPQH
TRBV5-1 | ASSLTGNGANYGYT
TRBV7-3 | ASSLRREMNTGELF
TRBV5-6 | ASRAGGDPPYEQY
TRBV20-1 | SASCGDGYT
TRBV29-1 | SVEGLAGEEGETQY
TRBV28 | ASTKRQTSNQPQH
TRBV15 | ATSRDLVNGERTEAF
TRBV6-4 | ASYRGLTGELF
TRBV11-2 | ASSLGGRGRGANVLT
TRBV6-1 | ASSAEQGRNPEAF
TRBV10-2 | ASSDRGGTGELF
TRBV6-1 | ASSERGPSGSPRGQY
TRBV10-2 | ASSESPSGRLGTQY
TRBV11-2 | ASSFRQDTQY
TRBV27 | ASSPPAKNPPTRRYRETQY
TRBV4-1 | ASSPETLAGGQDKNIQY
TRBV10-1 | ASSASGRTYEQY
TRBV18 | ASSPGTGPVYQETQY
TRBV5-1 | ASSTLAGVYNEQF
TRBV19 | ASSNGQTDGDGYT
TRBV28 | ASSRDREKDAYEQY
TRBV21-1 | ASRRTATSYEQY
TRBV7-9 | ASSADRDDGYT
TRBV28 | ASSFQGDHSNQPQH
TRBV4-3 | ASSQVGHSAGVAKNIQY
TRBV27 | ASGERGRGSNQPQH
TRBV29-1 | SDERTGDQETQY